This T cell receptor beta chain emerged from a study of T cell repertoires in cytomegalovirus infection. V lost 1 base and J 8 bases, leaving 10 bases between the germline ends. Germline CDR1 is SGHKS and CDR2 is YYEKEE (reference sequence). The length of the CDR3 is 13 residues. Each CDR3 protein is one row after TCRdb ran MiXCR on the reads. The sample has 150,000 to 200,000 distinct CDR3 sequences, under 20% seen once. A remark on this clonotype: Its antigen is not known.

General study results and limits: Totalled public TCR beta family frequency picked out people who carried CMV plus the relevant HLA. Dominating the ex vivo response were HLA-C-restricted CMV-specific TCR beta clonotypes.

The TCR was taken from a human donor in good health (CMV status not recorded). Some clones in this sample may be carry-over from other donors' samples. This chain joins TRBV5-5 and TRBJ2-1, with a possible D match to TRBD2 (5 bases). Sequencing was carried out using CD8+ T cells from PBMCs. The CDR3 sequence is CASSLRGGDEQFF. CDR3 DNA: TGTGCCAGCAGCTTGCGGGGTGGGGATGAGCAGTTCTTC. The entire variable domain, with the rest obtained from reference TRBV5-5 and TRBJ2-1, is as follows: DAGVTQSPTHLIKTRGQQVTLRCSPISGHKSVSWYQQVLGQGPQFIFQYYEKEERGRGNFPDRFSARQFPNYSSELNVNALLLGDSALYLCASSLRGGDEQFFGPGTRLTVL.